What follows are 17 T cell receptor beta chains derived from one specimen sequenced in a study of blood T cell repertoires in COVID-19. Clones were read by immunoSEQ multiplex PCR, and TCRdb kept only the in-frame ones, dropping some. The sample lists 250,000 to 300,000 clones, about nine tenths occurring once. Material: peripheral blood. The receptors stem from a woman aged 25 to 39 with active or convalescent COVID-19.

The chain couples TRBV6-5 to TRBJ1-1; 9 positions agree with TRBD1. V lost 5 bases and J lost 4; bases outside the gene matches: 5. The CDR3 contains 14 residues. Germline CDR1 and CDR2: MNHEY and SVGAGI. The DNA of the CDR3 is TGTGCCAGCAGTACCGGGACAGGGCGCACTGAAGCTTTCTTT. Its translation: CASSTGTGRTEAFF.

This rearrangement joins TRBV27 to TRBJ1-1; 10 positions match TRBD1. V shed 6 bases, J shed 3 bases, and the junction held 7 bases outside the gene matches. Germline V lookup: CDR1 MNHEY, CDR2 SMNVEV (reference sequence). The CDR3 contains 15 residues. The CDR3 loop reads CASRRLGQGDTEAFF. CDR3 DNA: TGTGCCAGCAGACGACTCGGACAGGGGGACACTGAAGCTTTCTTT.

The chain links TRBV20-1 to TRBJ1-5; D unresolved. CDR1 is DFQATT, CDR2 SNEGSKA, per germline (reference sequence). The V gene lost 3 bases and the J gene lost 2 bases, with 5 bases spanning the gap. This CDR3 is 12 amino acids long. CDR3 loop: CSASRGNQPQHF. Written as DNA, the CDR3 is TGCAGTGCTAGTCGGGGCAATCAGCCCCAGCATTTT.

V usage is TRBV2 and J usage is TRBJ1-5; D possibly corresponds to TRBD1 (6 bases). The germline gives CDR1 SNHLY, CDR2 FYNNEI. Trimming took 6 bases from V and 4 from J, leaving 10 bases between them. The CDR3 length is 13 residues. This CDR3 reads CASSSQGNQPQHF. The CDR3 DNA sequence: TGTGCCAGCAGCTCTCAGGGGAATCAGCCCCAGCATTTT.

The rearrangement uses TRBV19 and TRBJ1-1; D gene uncertain. CDR1 and CDR2 (germline): LNHDA, SQIVND (reference sequence). V shed 7 bases and J shed 3 bases, with 15 bases lying between them. The CDR3 covers 14 residues. Here the CDR3 reads CASNPRRMDTEAFF. CDR3 coding DNA: TGTGCCAGTAATCCGAGGAGAATGGACACTGAAGCTTTCTTT.

The chain combines TRBV23-1 with TRBJ1-5; 7 positions agree with TRBD1. TRBV23-1 belongs to the ORF category, with a function that is uncertain. V was pared by 2 bases and J by 3 bases, with 19 bases of the junction left unmatched. This CDR3 is built from 20 residues. The DNA of the CDR3 is TGCGCCAGCAGTCAAATACAGGGGCCGCGCTACCACATCCTCAATCAGCCCCAGCATTTT. It yields the protein CASSQIQGPRYHILNQPQHF.

CDR3 sequence (DNA): TGTGCCAGCTCACCACCGCGGAGCGACGAGCAGTTCTTC. It specifies CASSPPRSDEQFF. The gene calls are TRBV18 and TRBJ2-1; D is uncertain. CDR3 length: 13 amino acids. Per germline, CDR1 KGHSH and CDR2 LQKENI. V shed 0 bases and J shed 10 bases, with 10 bases lying between them.

The rearrangement joins TRBV10-3 to TRBJ1-2, with 10 bases that match TRBD1. V was pared by 6 bases and J by 6 bases, with 10 bases of the junction left unmatched. The germline V gene has CDR1 ENHRY and CDR2 SYGVKD. The CDR3 consists of 15 residues. This CDR3 is CAISSSRDRGHGYTF. CDR3 DNA sequence: TGTGCCATCAGCTCCAGCCGGGACAGGGGTCATGGCTACACCTTC.

V usage is TRBV5-1 and J usage is TRBJ1-5, with unresolved D. Germline CDR1 reads SGHRS; CDR2 reads YFSETQ. The V end lost 2 bases, the J end lost 5 bases, and 8 bases lay between the germline ends. The CDR3 length is 13 residues. The CDR3 DNA follows: TGCGCCAGCAGCTTTATCCCCGATCAGCCCCAGCATTTT. This encodes CASSFIPDQPQHF. Variable domain in full (rest from reference TRBV5-1 and TRBJ1-5): KAGVTQTPRYLIKTRGQQVTLSCSPISGHRSVSWYQQTPGQGLQFLFEYFSETQRNKGNFPGRFSGRQFSNSRSEMNVSTLELGDSALYLCASSFIPDQPQHFGDGTRLSIL.

The chain employs TRBV7-2 and TRBJ2-5, with a weak D call TRBD2 (5 bases). Germline CDR1 SGHTA, CDR2 FQGNSA. This CDR3 has 13 amino acids. The germline V and J ends were trimmed by 1 base and 3 bases, with 6 bases remaining between them. The CDR3: CASSLEAEETQYF. The CDR3 DNA reads TGTGCCAGCAGCTTAGAAGCGGAAGAGACCCAGTACTTC. Filled out from reference TRBV7-2 and TRBJ2-5, the complete variable domain reads GAGVSQSPSNKVTEKGKDVELRCDPISGHTALYWYRQSLGQGLEFLIYFQGNSAPDKSGLPSDRFSAERTGGSVSTLTIQRTQQEDSAVYLCASSLEAEETQYFGPGTRLLVL.

This clone was counted a single time. This chain links TRBV6-2 or TRBV6-3 with TRBJ2-3; 8 positions match TRBD2. This CDR3 region has 14 residues. CDR1 MNHEY and CDR2 SVGEGT come from the germline V gene. The junction had 10 bases not matched to a gene; V was cut back by 5 bases and J by 9 bases. CDR3 nucleotides: TGTGCCAGCAGTACGGGGGGGCTTGGGAGAACGCAGTATTTT. Translated: CASSTGGLGRTQYF.

The rearrangement links TRBV7-9 to TRBJ1-3; D call uncertain. Trimming removed 2 bases from V and 0 bases from J, with 5 bases in between. This CDR3 is 14 amino acids long. CDR1 SEHNR and CDR2 FQNEAQ come from the germline V gene (reference sequence). The CDR3 is CASSLSDSGNTIYF. The CDR3 DNA follows: TGTGCCAGCAGCTTATCAGACTCTGGAAACACCATATATTTT.

The V call is TRBV30, the J call TRBJ1-2; D unclear. The CDR3 totals 12 residues. V lost 3 bases, J lost 8 bases, and 13 bases lay in between. The germline gives CDR1 GTSNPN, CDR2 SVGIG (reference sequence). As DNA, the CDR3 is TGTGCCTGGAGGGGGAGCCAAGGAGGCTACACCTTC. Translation: CAWRGSQGGYTF. The whole variable domain, filled in from reference TRBV30 and TRBJ1-2, reads SQTIHQWPATLVQPVGSPLSLECTVEGTSNPNLYWYRQAAGRGLQLLFYSVGIGQISSEVPQNLSASRPQDRQFILSSKKLLLSDSGFYLCAWRGSQGGYTFGSGTRLTVV.

The chain carries TRBV30 and TRBJ2-1; D possibly corresponds to TRBD2 (7 bases). This CDR3 contains 14 residues. V dropped 4 bases and J dropped 9 bases, with 19 bases sitting between them. Per the germline V gene, CDR1 is GTSNPN and CDR2 is SVGIG (reference sequence). CDR3 DNA sequence: TGTGCCTGGAACCGGGGGGCCGGGGGTGGTGAGCAGTTCTTC. Translating it yields CAWNRGAGGGEQFF.

The chain is built from TRBV4-3 and TRBJ1-1, with 9 bases aligning to TRBD1. Germline CDR1 reads LGHNA; CDR2 reads YSLEER. The CDR3 runs 16 residues. J was trimmed by 1 base and V by 3 bases; bases with no gene match: 6. The CDR3 DNA reads TGCGCCAGCAGCCACCTCCGGGACAGGGCGAACACTGAAGCTTTCTTT. Protein sequence: CASSHLRDRANTEAFF.

The chain links TRBV4-2 to TRBJ2-3; possibly TRBD2 for D (6 bases). CDR1 and CDR2 from the germline V gene are LGHNA and YNFKEQ. The CDR3 spans 15 residues. V was shortened by 1 base and J by 0 bases, with 8 bases between the two germline ends. The CDR3 sequence: CASSQVGGSTDTQYF. In DNA, the CDR3 is TGTGCCAGCAGCCAAGTGGGGGGAAGCACAGATACGCAGTATTTT.

This rearrangement joins TRBV19 to TRBJ1-5, with TRBD1 matching over 8 bases. V trimming: 3 bases; J trimming: 3 bases; junction bases outside the gene matches: 10. Germline lookup yields CDR1 LNHDA and CDR2 SQIVND (reference sequence). This CDR3 is 17 amino acids long. As DNA, the CDR3 is TGTGCCAGTAGTATTGAGACAGGGGCCCCCTACAATCAGCCCCAGCATTTT. Translating gives CASSIETGAPYNQPQHF.